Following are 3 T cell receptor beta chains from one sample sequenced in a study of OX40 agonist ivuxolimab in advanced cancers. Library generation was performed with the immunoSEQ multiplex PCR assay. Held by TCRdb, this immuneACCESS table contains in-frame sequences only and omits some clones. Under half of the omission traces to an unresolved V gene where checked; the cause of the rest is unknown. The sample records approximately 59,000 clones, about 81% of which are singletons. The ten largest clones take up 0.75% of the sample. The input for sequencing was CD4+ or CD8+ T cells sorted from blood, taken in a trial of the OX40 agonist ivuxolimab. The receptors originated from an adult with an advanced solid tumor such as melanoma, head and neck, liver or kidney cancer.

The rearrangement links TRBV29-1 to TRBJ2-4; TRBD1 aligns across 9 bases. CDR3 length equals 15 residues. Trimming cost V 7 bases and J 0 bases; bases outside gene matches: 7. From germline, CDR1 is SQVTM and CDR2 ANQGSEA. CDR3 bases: TGCAGCGGGGTTAGGACAGGGGAAGCCAAAAACATTCAGTACTTC. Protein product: CSGVRTGEAKNIQYF.

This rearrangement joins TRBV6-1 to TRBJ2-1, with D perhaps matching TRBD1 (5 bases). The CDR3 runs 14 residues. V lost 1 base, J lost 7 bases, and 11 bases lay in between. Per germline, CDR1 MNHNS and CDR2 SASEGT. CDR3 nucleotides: TGTGCCAGCAGTGAAGGTTGGACATCAAATGAGCAGTTCTTC. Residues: CASSEGWTSNEQFF.

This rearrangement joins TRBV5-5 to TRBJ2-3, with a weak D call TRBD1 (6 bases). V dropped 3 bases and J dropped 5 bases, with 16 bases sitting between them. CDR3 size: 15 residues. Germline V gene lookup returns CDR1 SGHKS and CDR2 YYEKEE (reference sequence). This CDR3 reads CASSYLQGSGDTQYF. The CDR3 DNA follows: TGTGCCAGCAGCTACCTACAGGGCTCGGGAGATACGCAGTATTTT.